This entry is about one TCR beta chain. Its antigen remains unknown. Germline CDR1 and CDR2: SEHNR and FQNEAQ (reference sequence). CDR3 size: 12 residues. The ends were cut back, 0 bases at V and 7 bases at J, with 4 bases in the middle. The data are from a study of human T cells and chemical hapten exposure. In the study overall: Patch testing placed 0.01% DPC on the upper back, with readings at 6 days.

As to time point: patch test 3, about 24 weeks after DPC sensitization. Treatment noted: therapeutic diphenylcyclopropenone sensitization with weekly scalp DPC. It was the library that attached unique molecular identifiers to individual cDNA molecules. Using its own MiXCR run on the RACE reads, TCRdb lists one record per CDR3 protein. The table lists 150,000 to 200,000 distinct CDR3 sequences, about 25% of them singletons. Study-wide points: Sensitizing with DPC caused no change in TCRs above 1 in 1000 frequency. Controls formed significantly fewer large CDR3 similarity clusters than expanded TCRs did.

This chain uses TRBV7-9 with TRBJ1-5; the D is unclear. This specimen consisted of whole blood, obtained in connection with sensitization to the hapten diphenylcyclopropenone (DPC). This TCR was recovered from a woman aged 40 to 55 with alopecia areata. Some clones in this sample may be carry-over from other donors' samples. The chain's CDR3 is CASSLAGQPQHF. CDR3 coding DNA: TGTGCCAGCAGCTTAGCGGGGCAGCCCCAGCATTTT.